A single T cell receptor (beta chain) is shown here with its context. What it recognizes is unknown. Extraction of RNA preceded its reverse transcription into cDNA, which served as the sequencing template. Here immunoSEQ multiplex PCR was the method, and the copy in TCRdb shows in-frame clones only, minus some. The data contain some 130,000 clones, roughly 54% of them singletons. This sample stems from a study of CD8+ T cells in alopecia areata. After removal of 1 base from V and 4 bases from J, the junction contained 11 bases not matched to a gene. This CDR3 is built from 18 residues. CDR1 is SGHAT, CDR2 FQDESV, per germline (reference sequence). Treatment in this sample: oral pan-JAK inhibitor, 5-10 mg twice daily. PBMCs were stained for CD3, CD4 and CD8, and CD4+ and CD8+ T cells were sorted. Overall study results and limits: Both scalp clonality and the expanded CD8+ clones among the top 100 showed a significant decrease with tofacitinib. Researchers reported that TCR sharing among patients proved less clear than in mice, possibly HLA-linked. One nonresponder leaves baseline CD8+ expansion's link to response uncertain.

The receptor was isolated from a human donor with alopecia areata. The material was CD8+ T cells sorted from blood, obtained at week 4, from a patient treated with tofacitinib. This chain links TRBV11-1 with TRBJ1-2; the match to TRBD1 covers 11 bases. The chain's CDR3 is CASSLERLRDRGIYGYTF. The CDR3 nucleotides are TGTGCCAGCAGCTTAGAAAGGCTTCGGGACAGGGGGATCTATGGCTACACCTTC.